The present entry profiles one T cell receptor beta chain with its context. Its cognate antigen is unknown. These data are taken from a study of CD8+ T cells in alopecia areata. For the study at large: Severity scoring for treated patients was based on the percentage of affected scalp area.

Noted treatment: oral pan-JAK inhibitor, 5-10 mg twice daily. Sampling of alopecia areata patients yielded lesional scalp punch biopsies as well as peripheral blood. Between the trimmed V and J ends, which lost 4 bases and 3 bases, there was a span of 12 bases. The CDR3 spans 14 residues. In germline, CDR1 is MGHRA, CDR2 YSYEKL. Following extraction, RNA underwent reverse transcription to cDNA, which served as the sequencing template. Sequencing used immunoSEQ multiplex PCR; TCRdb keeps in-frame clones, though not all of them. The table shows 190,000 or so clones, with about three fifths occurring only once. General study findings and limits: For patients receiving tofacitinib, scalp clonality and expanded CD8+ clones among the top 100 significantly decreased.

J is TRBJ1-2 and V is TRBV4-1, with D perhaps TRBD1 (6 bases). This receptor was identified in a human donor with alopecia areata. This specimen was CD8+ T cells sorted from blood, taken at week 24, from a patient treated with tofacitinib. CDR3 sequence: CASSPPTGYYGYTF. DNA for the CDR3: TGCGCCAGCAGCCCACCAACAGGGTACTATGGCTACACCTTC.